Below are 23 T cell receptor beta chains sequenced from a single sample in a study of cytomegalovirus exposure and HLA in healthy donors. Vbeta (60) and Jbeta (13) primers were used in the PCR. Libraries were prepared by immunoSEQ multiplex PCR; TCRdb keeps only in-frame clonotypes and omits some of them. The sample spans about 150,000 clones; the ten largest clones claim around 1.5%. The sample comprised PBMCs. The source of these receptors is a woman aged 50 to 65 in good health and CMV-seronegative.

The gene calls are TRBV28 and TRBJ2-1; 7 bases match TRBD1. The CDR3 contains 15 residues. V was clipped by 6 bases and J by 16 bases; unmatched bases: 21. CDR1 MDHEN and CDR2 SYDVKM come from the germline V gene. This CDR3 reads CASSPEGARRGQGFF. CDR3 nucleotide sequence: TGTGCCAGCAGCCCAGAGGGGGCGCGCCGCGGACAAGGATTCTTC.

V gene TRBV5-1 combines with J gene TRBJ2-1, with 7 bases that match TRBD1. With V trimmed by 4 bases and J by 4 bases, 14 bases remained unmatched. The length of the CDR3 is 17 residues. Germline V gene lookup returns CDR1 SGHRS and CDR2 YFSETQ. Here the CDR3 DNA reads TGCGCCAGCAGCCCTCACTCAGGGACAGAGATTTACAATGAGCAGTTCTTC. Translation gives CASSPHSGTEIYNEQFF.

V gene TRBV28 combines with J gene TRBJ2-7, with TRBD2 as a possible D gene (5 bases). The CDR3 loop spans 14 amino acids. V was shortened by 10 bases and J by 2 bases, with 18 bases between the two germline ends. Germline V gives CDR1 MDHEN, CDR2 SYDVKM. The CDR3 protein is CATWTRVGTYEQYF. The CDR3 DNA is TGTGCCACATGGACGAGGGTCGGTACCTACGAGCAGTACTTC.

The chain carries TRBV5-1 and TRBJ2-7; maybe TRBD2 (6 bases). The CDR3 is 15 amino acids. V lost 4 bases and J lost 2, with 16 bases in between. Germline loops: CDR1 SGHRS, CDR2 YFSETQ. DNA of the CDR3: TGCGCCAGCAGCCCCGCCGGCGGGGCTCCCTACGAGCAGTACTTC. This gives the protein CASSPAGGAPYEQYF.

V usage is TRBV28 and J usage is TRBJ2-1, with 9 bases that match TRBD2. The germline CDR1 and CDR2 sequences are MDHEN and SYDVKM. The CDR3 runs to 14 residues. Trimming took 6 bases from V and 2 from J; bases not matched to a gene: 2. CDR3 bases: TGTGCCAGCAGCAGACTAGCGGCCTACAATGAGCAGTTCTTC. It codes for CASSRLAAYNEQFF.

The genes are TRBV5-1 and TRBJ1-6; maybe TRBD1 (5 bases). Trimming stripped 3 bases from V and 8 bases from J, with 9 bases between. The CDR3 extends over 13 amino acids. The V gene's germline CDR1 is SGHRS and CDR2 YFSETQ. The CDR3 nucleotides read TGCGCCAGCAGCTCTACCAGGGATTCACCCCTCCACTTT. Encoded protein: CASSSTRDSPLHF.

J is TRBJ1-4 and V is TRBV30; 7 bases map to TRBD1. Per the germline V gene, CDR1 is GTSNPN and CDR2 is SVGIG (reference sequence). This CDR3 region has 13 residues. The junction had 5 bases not matched to a gene; V was cut back by 4 bases and J by 6 bases. The CDR3 region is CAWNRGRDEKLFF. CDR3 nucleotides: TGTGCCTGGAATAGGGGGCGCGATGAAAAACTGTTTTTT. The full variable domain, in which reference TRBV30 and TRBJ1-4 provide the parts outside the CDR3, is SQTIHQWPATLVQPVGSPLSLECTVEGTSNPNLYWYRQAAGRGLQLLFYSVGIGQISSEVPQNLSASRPQDRQFILSSKKLLLSDSGFYLCAWNRGRDEKLFFGSGTQLSVL.

The chain joins TRBV4-1 to TRBJ2-5; D unclear. Between the trimmed V and J ends, which lost 1 base and 5 bases, there was a span of 11 bases. The CDR3 is 14 residues long. Germline CDR1 and CDR2: MGHRA and YSYEKL. CDR3 in amino acids: CASSQVGRPETQYF. Written as DNA, the CDR3 is TGCGCCAGCAGCCAAGTTGGCAGGCCGGAGACCCAGTACTTC.

This chain uses TRBV5-6 with TRBJ1-5; 7 nucleotides line up with TRBD1. The CDR3 is 15 residues long. V shed 0 bases, J shed 3 bases, and the junction held 3 bases outside the gene matches. CDR1 and CDR2 from the germline V gene are SGHDT and YYEEEE. The CDR3 loop is CASSLAGTVNQPQHF. The CDR3 coding sequence is TGTGCCAGCAGCTTGGCTGGGACAGTCAATCAGCCCCAGCATTTT.

This chain links TRBV7-8 with TRBJ1-2; D ambiguous. This CDR3 spans 14 amino acids. Germline CDR1 SGHVS, CDR2 FQNEAQ. Trimming cost V 11 bases and J 5 bases, with 21 bases left between them. Written as DNA, the CDR3 is TGTGCCTGGCGGAGGAGCAGGCAGCTATATGGCTACACCTTC. Its protein is CAWRRSRQLYGYTF.

The genes are TRBV28 and TRBJ2-7; TRBD1 matches at 9 bases. J lost 4 bases, V lost 6 bases, and 7 bases had no gene match. This CDR3 has 14 amino acids. Germline V lookup: CDR1 MDHEN, CDR2 SYDVKM. The CDR3: CASRTGTGSYEQYF. CDR3 DNA: TGTGCCAGCAGAACCGGGACAGGGTCGTACGAGCAGTACTTC.

The CDR3 spells CASSLGSDSGANVLTF. Here the CDR3 DNA reads TGCGCCAGCAGCTTGGGCAGTGACTCTGGGGCCAACGTCCTGACTTTC. V gene TRBV5-1 combines with J gene TRBJ2-6, with no clear D. V was shortened by 0 bases and J by 0 bases, with 7 bases between the two germline ends. CDR1 and CDR2 (germline): SGHRS, YFSETQ. This CDR3 comprises 16 residues.

The V gene is TRBV7-9, the J gene TRBJ1-2, with unresolved D. Germline V gives CDR1 SEHNR, CDR2 FQNEAQ (reference sequence). V lost 5 bases and J 10 bases, leaving 23 bases between the germline ends. The CDR3 runs to 15 residues. The CDR3 nucleotides are TGTGCCAGCAGCCCCGAGCCCCCTGATTTCGTTGCCTACACCTTC. It is translated as CASSPEPPDFVAYTF.

The chain employs TRBV5-4 and TRBJ1-2, with D tentatively TRBD1 (5 bases). CDR3 length: 16 amino acids. The V end lost 3 bases, the J end lost 3 bases, and 18 bases lay between the germline ends. CDR1 and CDR2 from the germline V gene are SGHNT and YYREEE (reference sequence). CDR3 DNA: TGTGCCAGCAGCTGGGATGGGGGGGGAAGGGACTATGGCTACACCTTC. Translating gives CASSWDGGGRDYGYTF. The variable domain in full, with the rest retrieved from reference TRBV5-4 and TRBJ1-2, is ETGVTQSPTHLIKTRGQQVTLRCSSQSGHNTVSWYQQALGQGPQFIFQYYREEENGRGNFPPRFSGLQFPNYSSELNVNALELDDSALYLCASSWDGGGRDYGYTFGSGTRLTVV.

This chain links TRBV2 with TRBJ2-1, with D perhaps matching TRBD2 (7 bases). Germline CDR1 and CDR2: SNHLY and FYNNEI. Between the trimmed V and J ends, which lost 4 bases and 5 bases, there was a span of 12 bases. The CDR3 loop spans 14 amino acids. The CDR3 region is CASSVIGGDNEQFF. Here the CDR3 DNA reads TGTGCCAGCAGTGTAATAGGGGGGGACAATGAGCAGTTCTTC.

CDR3 sequence: CASATGLAKNIQYF. The CDR3 DNA follows: TGTGCCAGTGCCACGGGACTAGCCAAAAACATTCAGTACTTC. This chain links TRBV6-5 with TRBJ2-4; D may be TRBD2 (6 bases). The CDR3 extends over 14 amino acids. V dropped 9 bases and J dropped 0 bases, with 12 bases sitting between them. Looked up from germline, CDR1 is MNHEY and CDR2 is SVGAGI.

The gene calls are TRBV19 and TRBJ2-1; D perhaps matches TRBD1 (6 bases). V lost 2 bases, J lost 4 bases, and 15 bases lay in between. The V gene's germline CDR1 is LNHDA and CDR2 SQIVND (reference sequence). The CDR3 runs to 16 residues. The CDR3 loop is CASSIFLRTDYNEQFF. In DNA, the CDR3 is TGTGCCAGTAGTATATTTCTCAGGACAGATTACAATGAGCAGTTCTTC.

The J gene is TRBJ2-7, the V gene TRBV2, with 8 bases aligning to TRBD2. The CDR3 is made up of 17 amino acids. CDR1 is SNHLY, CDR2 FYNNEI, per germline. V gave up 5 bases and J gave up 4 bases; unmatched junction bases: 16. The CDR3 region is CASSFPKSRGGGYEQYF. The DNA of the CDR3 is TGTGCCAGCAGTTTCCCCAAGTCTCGGGGGGGAGGGTACGAGCAGTACTTC.

The genes are TRBV6-1 and TRBJ1-5; no clear D gene. The ends were cut back, 2 bases at V and 1 base at J, with 6 bases in the middle. The CDR3 loop spans 14 amino acids. Germline CDR1 and CDR2: MNHNS and SASEGT. This CDR3 is CASSESMSNQPQHF. The CDR3 nucleotides are TGTGCCAGCAGTGAATCCATGAGCAATCAGCCCCAGCATTTT.

The J gene is TRBJ2-7, the V gene TRBV6-6, with a tentative D call TRBD1 (7 bases). Trimming cost V 7 bases and J 2 bases, with 18 bases left between them. The CDR3 consists of 15 residues. The germline CDR1 and CDR2 sequences are MNHNY and SVGAGI (reference sequence). CDR3 amino acids: CASTSRGTETYEQYF. The DNA of the CDR3 is TGTGCCAGCACTTCCCGGGGGACAGAGACCTACGAGCAGTACTTC.

The rearrangement joins TRBV28 to TRBJ1-4; tentatively, D is TRBD1 (6 bases). Germline V gene data show CDR1 as MDHEN and CDR2 as SYDVKM. The CDR3 loop spans 16 amino acids. CDR3 loop: CAINRRGWGTNEKLFF. For the CDR3, the DNA is TGTGCTATCAATCGAAGGGGGTGGGGAACTAATGAAAAACTGTTTTTT.

J is TRBJ2-1 and V is TRBV6-6, with 8 bases fitting TRBD1. Trimming removed 4 bases from V and 4 bases from J; junction bases left unmatched: 6. Germline CDR1 and CDR2: MNHNY and SVGAGI (reference sequence). The CDR3 runs to 15 residues. The CDR3 DNA follows: TGTGCCAGCAGTTTAACCCGGGACAGGTACAATGAGCAGTTCTTC. Translation: CASSLTRDRYNEQFF.

About this clone itself: At one boundary the junction diverges from the germline segment, which might be a read error. This sequence joins TRBV4-2 and TRBJ1-2; D is perhaps TRBD1 (6 bases). Germline CDR1 and CDR2: LGHNA and YNFKEQ. The CDR3 runs to 10 residues. CDR3: CASSPRRRGF. For the CDR3, the DNA is TGTGCCAGCAGCCCTCGACGCAGGGGCTTC.